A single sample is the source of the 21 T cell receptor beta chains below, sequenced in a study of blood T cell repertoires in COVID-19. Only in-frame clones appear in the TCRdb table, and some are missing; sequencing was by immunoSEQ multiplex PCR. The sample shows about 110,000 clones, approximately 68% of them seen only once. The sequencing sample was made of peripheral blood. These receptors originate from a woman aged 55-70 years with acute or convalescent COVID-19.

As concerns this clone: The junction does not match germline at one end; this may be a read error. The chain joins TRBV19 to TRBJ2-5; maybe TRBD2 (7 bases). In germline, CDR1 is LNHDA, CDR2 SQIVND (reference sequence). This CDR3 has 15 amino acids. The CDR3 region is CASSLGGGGMVTQYF. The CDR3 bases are TGTGCGAGTAGTTTGGGGGGCGGGGGCATGGTGACCCAGTACTTC.

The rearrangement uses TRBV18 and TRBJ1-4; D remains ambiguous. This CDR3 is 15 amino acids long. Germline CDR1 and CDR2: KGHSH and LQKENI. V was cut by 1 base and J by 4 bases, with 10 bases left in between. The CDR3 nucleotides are TGTGCCAGCTCACCACGGGTCGGACTTAATGAAAAACTGTTTTTT. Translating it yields CASSPRVGLNEKLFF.

CDR3 loop: CASSLRRQGGSGNTIYF. In nucleotides, the CDR3 is TGTGCCAGCAGTCTTCGGAGACAGGGGGGATCTGGAAACACCATATATTTT. The rearrangement joins TRBV7-2 to TRBJ1-3, with 9 bases lining up with TRBD1. V gave up 6 bases and J gave up 1 base; unmatched junction bases: 10. Germline-derived CDR1 and CDR2 are SGHTA and FQGNSA. CDR3 length equals 17 residues.

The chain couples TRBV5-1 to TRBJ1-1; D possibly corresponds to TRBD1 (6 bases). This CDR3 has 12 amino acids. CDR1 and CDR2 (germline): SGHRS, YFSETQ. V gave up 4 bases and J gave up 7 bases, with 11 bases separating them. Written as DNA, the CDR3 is TGCGCCAGCAGCCAAGACAGGCGTGAAGCTTTCTTT. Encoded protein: CASSQDRREAFF. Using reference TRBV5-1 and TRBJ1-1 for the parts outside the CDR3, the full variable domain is KAGVTQTPRYLIKTRGQQVTLSCSPISGHRSVSWYQQTPGQGLQFLFEYFSETQRNKGNFPGRFSGRQFSNSRSEMNVSTLELGDSALYLCASSQDRREAFFGQGTRLTVV.

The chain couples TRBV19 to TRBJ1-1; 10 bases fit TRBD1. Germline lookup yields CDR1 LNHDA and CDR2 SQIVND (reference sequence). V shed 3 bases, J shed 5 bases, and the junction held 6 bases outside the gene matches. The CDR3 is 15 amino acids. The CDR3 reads CASSIIRTGGTEAFF. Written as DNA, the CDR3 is TGTGCCAGTAGTATTATTAGGACAGGGGGGACTGAAGCTTTCTTT.

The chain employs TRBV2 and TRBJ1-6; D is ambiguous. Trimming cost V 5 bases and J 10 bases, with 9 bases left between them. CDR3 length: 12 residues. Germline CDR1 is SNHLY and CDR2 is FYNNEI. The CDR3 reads CASSPGGSPLHF. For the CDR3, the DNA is TGTGCCAGCAGTCCAGGTGGATCACCCCTCCACTTT.

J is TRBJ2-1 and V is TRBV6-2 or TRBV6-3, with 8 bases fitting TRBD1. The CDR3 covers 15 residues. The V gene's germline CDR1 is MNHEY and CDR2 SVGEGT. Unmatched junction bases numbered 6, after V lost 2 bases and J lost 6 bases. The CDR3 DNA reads TGTGCCAGCAGTTACCCACGCGACAGGGGCAATGAGCAGTTCTTC. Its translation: CASSYPRDRGNEQFF.

Here the CDR3 DNA reads TGTGCCAGCACCAGTCAGGGGACTCAGCCCCAGCATTTT. Protein: CASTSQGTQPQHF. The J gene is TRBJ1-5, the V gene TRBV2; D perhaps matches TRBD1 (6 bases). The CDR3 is made up of 13 amino acids. Germline-derived CDR1 and CDR2 are SNHLY and FYNNEI. The V and J ends lost 7 bases and 6 bases respectively, with 13 bases between them.

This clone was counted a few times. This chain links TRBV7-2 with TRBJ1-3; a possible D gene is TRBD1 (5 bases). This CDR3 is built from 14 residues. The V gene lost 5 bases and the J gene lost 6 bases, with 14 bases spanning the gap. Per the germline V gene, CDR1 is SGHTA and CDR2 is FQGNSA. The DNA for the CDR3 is TGTGCCAGCAGCGTTAACCGGGGACTAAACACCATATATTTT. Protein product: CASSVNRGLNTIYF.

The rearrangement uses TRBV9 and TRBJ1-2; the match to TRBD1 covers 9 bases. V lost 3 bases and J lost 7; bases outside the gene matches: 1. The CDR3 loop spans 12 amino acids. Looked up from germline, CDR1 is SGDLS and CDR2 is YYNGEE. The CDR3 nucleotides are TGTGCCAGCAGCGCGACAGGGGGTGGCTACACCTTC. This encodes CASSATGGGYTF.

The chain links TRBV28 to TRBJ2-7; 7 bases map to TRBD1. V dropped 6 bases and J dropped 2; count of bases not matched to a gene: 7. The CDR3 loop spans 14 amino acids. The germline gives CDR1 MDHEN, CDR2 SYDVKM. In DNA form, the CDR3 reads TGTGCCAGCAGGCCGGGACAGCACACCTACGAGCAGTACTTC. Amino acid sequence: CASRPGQHTYEQYF.

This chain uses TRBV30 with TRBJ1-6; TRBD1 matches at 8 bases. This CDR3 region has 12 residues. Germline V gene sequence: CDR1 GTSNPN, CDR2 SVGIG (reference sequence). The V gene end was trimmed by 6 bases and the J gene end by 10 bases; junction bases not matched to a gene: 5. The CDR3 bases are TGTGCCTGTACAGGGGGTAGCTCACCCCTCCACTTT. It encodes CACTGGSSPLHF.

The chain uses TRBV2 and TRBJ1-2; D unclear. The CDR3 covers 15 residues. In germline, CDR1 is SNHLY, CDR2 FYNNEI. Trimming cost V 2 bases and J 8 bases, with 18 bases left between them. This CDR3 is CASSEQPLPAGGYTF. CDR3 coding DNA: TGTGCCAGCAGTGAACAACCGTTACCCGCGGGAGGCTACACCTTC.

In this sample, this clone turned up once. The CDR3 DNA is TGTGCCAGTAGTATTAGCGGGGGTTTAGAGACCCAGTACTTC. Translated: CASSISGGLETQYF. The chain is built from TRBV19 and TRBJ2-5; 9 bases are shared with TRBD2. V lost 3 bases and J lost 4; bases outside the gene matches: 3. This CDR3 has 14 residues. Per germline, CDR1 LNHDA and CDR2 SQIVND (reference sequence).

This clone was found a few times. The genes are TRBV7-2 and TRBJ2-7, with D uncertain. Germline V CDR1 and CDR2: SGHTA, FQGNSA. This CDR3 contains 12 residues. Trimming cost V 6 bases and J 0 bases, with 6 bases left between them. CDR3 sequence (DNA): TGTGCCAGCAGGTCCCTCTCCTACGAGCAGTACTTC. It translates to CASRSLSYEQYF.

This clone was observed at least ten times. CDR3 DNA sequence: TGTGCCAGCAGTTTAAGCTCCAGGGGGCATGGCTACACCTTC. Translating gives CASSLSSRGHGYTF. The chain links TRBV28 to TRBJ1-2, with 8 bases aligning to TRBD1. The length of the CDR3 is 14 residues. The trim removed 2 bases at V and 6 bases at J, leaving 5 bases unmatched. The V gene's germline CDR1 is MDHEN and CDR2 SYDVKM.

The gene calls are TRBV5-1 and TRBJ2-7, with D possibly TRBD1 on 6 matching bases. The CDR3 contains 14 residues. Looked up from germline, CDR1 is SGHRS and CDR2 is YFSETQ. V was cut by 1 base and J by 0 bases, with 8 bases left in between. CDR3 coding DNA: TGCGCCAGCAGCTTGACAGGGCCCTCCTACGAGCAGTACTTC. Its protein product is CASSLTGPSYEQYF.

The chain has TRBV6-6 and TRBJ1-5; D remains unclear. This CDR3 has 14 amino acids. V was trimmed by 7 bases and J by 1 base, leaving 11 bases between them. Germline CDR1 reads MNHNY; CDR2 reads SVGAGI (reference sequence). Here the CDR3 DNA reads TGTGCCAGCACTAGAAGTTGGAGCAATCAGCCCCAGCATTTT. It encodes CASTRSWSNQPQHF.

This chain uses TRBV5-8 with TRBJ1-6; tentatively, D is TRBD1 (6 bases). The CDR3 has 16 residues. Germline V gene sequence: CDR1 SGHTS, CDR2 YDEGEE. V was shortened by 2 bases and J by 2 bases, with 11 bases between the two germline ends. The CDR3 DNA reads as TGTGCCAGCAGCTTATTTACAGGGACCTATAATTCACCCCTCCACTTT. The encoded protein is CASSLFTGTYNSPLHF.

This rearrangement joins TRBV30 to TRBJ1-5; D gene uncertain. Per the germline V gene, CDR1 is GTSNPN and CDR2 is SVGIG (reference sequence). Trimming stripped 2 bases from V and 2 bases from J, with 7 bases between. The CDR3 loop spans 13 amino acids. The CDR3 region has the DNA TGTGCCTGGAGTTTTGAGGGCAATCAGCCCCAGCATTTT. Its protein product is CAWSFEGNQPQHF.

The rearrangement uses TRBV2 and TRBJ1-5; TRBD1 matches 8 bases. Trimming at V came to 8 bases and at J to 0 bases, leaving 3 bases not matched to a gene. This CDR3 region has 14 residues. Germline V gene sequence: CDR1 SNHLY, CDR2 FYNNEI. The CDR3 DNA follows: TGTGCCAGCTGGGACAGGAGTAGCAATCAGCCCCAGCATTTT. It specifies CASWDRSSNQPQHF.